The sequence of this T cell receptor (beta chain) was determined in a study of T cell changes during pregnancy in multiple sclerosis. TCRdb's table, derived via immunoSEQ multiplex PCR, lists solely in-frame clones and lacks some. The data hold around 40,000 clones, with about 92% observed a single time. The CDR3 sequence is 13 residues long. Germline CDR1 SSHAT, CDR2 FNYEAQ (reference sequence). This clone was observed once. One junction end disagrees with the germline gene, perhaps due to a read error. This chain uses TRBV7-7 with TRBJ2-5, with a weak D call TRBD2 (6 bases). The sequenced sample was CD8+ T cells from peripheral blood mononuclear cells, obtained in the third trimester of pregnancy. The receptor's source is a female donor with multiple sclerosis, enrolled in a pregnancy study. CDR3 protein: CASSFVGGETQYF. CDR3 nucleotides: TGTGCTAGCAGCTTCGTCGGGGGAGAGACCCAGTACTTC.